These 5 T cell receptor beta chains were sequenced from one sample in a study of blood T cell repertoires in COVID-19. Clones were read by immunoSEQ multiplex PCR, and TCRdb kept only the in-frame ones, dropping some. The sample lists around 46,000 clones, about 89% occurring once. The sample taken for sequencing was peripheral blood. The receptors originated from a man in his fifties or sixties with active or convalescent COVID-19.

Written as DNA, the CDR3 is TGTGCCTGGAGCGACCGACAGCGCTCTGGAAACACCATATATTTT. This encodes CAWSDRQRSGNTIYF. The chain employs TRBV30 and TRBJ1-3; D is perhaps TRBD1 (5 bases). Germline CDR1 and CDR2: GTSNPN and SVGIG (reference sequence). This CDR3 spans 15 amino acids. Deletions cut 3 bases from V and 0 bases from J, with 12 bases between.

The V call is TRBV10-3, the J call TRBJ2-7, with 7 bases that match TRBD2. There are 15 residues in the CDR3. V shed 10 bases, J shed 0 bases, and the junction held 12 bases outside the gene matches. Germline V CDR1 and CDR2: ENHRY, SYGVKD. CDR3 region: CATAERGLSSYEQYF. The CDR3 bases are TGTGCCACCGCCGAGCGGGGCCTGAGCTCCTACGAGCAGTACTTC.

The rearrangement links TRBV20-1 to TRBJ2-5; TRBD2 matches at 11 bases. V was clipped by 3 bases and J by 4 bases; unmatched bases: 4. Germline lookup yields CDR1 DFQATT and CDR2 SNEGSKA (reference sequence). The CDR3 extends over 14 amino acids. CDR3 in amino acids: CSASSGGAAETQYF. The CDR3 DNA is TGCAGTGCTAGTAGCGGGGGGGCAGCAGAGACCCAGTACTTC.

This clone was observed a handful of times. V is TRBV7-2 and J is TRBJ2-3, with TRBD2 matching over 10 bases. The CDR3 is 16 residues long. Looked up from germline, CDR1 is SGHTA and CDR2 is FQGNSA. The trim removed 1 base at V and 2 bases at J, leaving 3 bases unmatched. CDR3 residues: CASSLELAGTTDTQYF. The CDR3 DNA follows: TGTGCCAGCAGCTTAGAACTAGCGGGGACCACAGATACGCAGTATTTT. Together with reference TRBV7-2 and TRBJ2-3, the CDR3 gives the full variable domain: GAGVSQSPSNKVTEKGKDVELRCDPISGHTALYWYRQSLGQGLEFLIYFQGNSAPDKSGLPSDRFSAERTGGSVSTLTIQRTQQEDSAVYLCASSLELAGTTDTQYFGPGTRLTVL.

The chain links TRBV4-3 to TRBJ2-1; D uncertain. The CDR3 is made up of 13 amino acids. Looked up from germline, CDR1 is LGHNA and CDR2 is YSLEER. V lost 0 bases and J lost 9, with 9 bases in between. CDR3 sequence: CASSQDRMSEQFF. The CDR3 DNA follows: TGCGCCAGCAGCCAAGATCGAATGAGTGAGCAGTTCTTC.